This T cell receptor beta chain was recorded in a study of OX40 agonist ivuxolimab in advanced cancers. The ends were cut back, 0 bases at V and 0 bases at J, with 9 bases in the middle. CDR1 SGDLS and CDR2 YYNGEE come from the germline V gene. The CDR3 is 15 amino acids. Sequencing used immunoSEQ multiplex PCR; TCRdb keeps in-frame clones, though not all of them. The sample shows approximately 65,000 clones, more than 85% of them seen only once. The sample consisted of CD4+ or CD8+ T cells sorted from blood, taken in a trial of the OX40 agonist ivuxolimab. The sequence came from an adult with an advanced solid tumor such as melanoma, head and neck, liver or kidney cancer. The chain is built from TRBV9 and TRBJ2-5; D is uncertain. DNA of the CDR3: TGTGCCAGCAGCGTAGCCCCCTCTCACCAAGAGACCCAGTACTTC. The encoded protein is CASSVAPSHQETQYF.